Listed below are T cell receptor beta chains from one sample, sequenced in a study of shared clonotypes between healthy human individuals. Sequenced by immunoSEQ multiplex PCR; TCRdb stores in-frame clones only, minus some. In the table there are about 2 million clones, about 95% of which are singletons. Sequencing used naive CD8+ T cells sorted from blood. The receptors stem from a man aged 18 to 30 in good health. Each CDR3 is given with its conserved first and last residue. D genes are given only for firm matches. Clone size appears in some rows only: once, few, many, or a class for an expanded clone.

CASSFASRDSYGYTF	TGTGCCAGCAGTTTCGCATCCCGGGACAGCTATGGCTACACCTTC	once	TRBD1	TRBV27	TRBJ1-2
CASSLSGRSSYNEQFF	TGTGCCAGCAGTTTATCGGGACGGAGCTCCTACAATGAGCAGTTCTTC	.	.	TRBV27	TRBJ2-1
CASSSPPQGGLEAEQFF	TGTGCCAGCAGTTCCCCCCCTCAGGGTGGGTTAGAGGCTGAGCAGTTCTTC	.	.	TRBV27	TRBJ2-1
CASSIGVNSYEQYF	TGTGCCAGTAGTATCGGCGTCAACTCCTACGAGCAGTACTTC	.	.	TRBV19	TRBJ2-7
CASSLSRTGGNYGYTF	TGTGCCAGCAGTTTAAGCCGGACAGGGGGCAACTATGGCTACACCTTC	.	TRBD1	TRBV27	TRBJ1-2
CASSGATDSGNTIYF	TGTGCCAGCAGTGGAGCGACAGACTCTGGAAACACCATATATTTT	.	.	TRBV6-1	TRBJ1-3
CASSSMGYEQYF	TGTGCCAGCAGCTCCATGGGGTACGAGCAGTACTTC	.	.	TRBV5-8	TRBJ2-7
CASSDGPGALSSYEQYF	TGCGCCAGCAGTGACGGCCCTGGAGCCCTTAGCTCCTACGAGCAGTACTTC	.	.	TRBV10-2	TRBJ2-7
CASSPPGPGGPYNEQFF	TGTGCCAGCTCACCTCCGGGACCGGGGGGACCATACAATGAGCAGTTCTTC	.	TRBD2	TRBV18	TRBJ2-1
CASSLARGSSYNEQFF	TGTGCCAGCAGCTTGGCCCGGGGGAGCTCCTACAATGAGCAGTTCTTC	.	.	TRBV5-4	TRBJ2-1
CASSLAGTAEKLFF	TGTGCCAGCAGCTTAGCCGGGACAGCTGAAAAACTGTTTTTT	.	TRBD1	TRBV7-9	TRBJ1-4
CASSGTGEKAFF	TGTGCCAGCAGTGGGACAGGGGAGAAAGCTTTCTTT	.	TRBD1	TRBV6-1	TRBJ1-1
CASSYTSLAGNTIYF	TGTGCCAGCAGTTACACGTCGCTAGCTGGAAACACCATATATTTT	.	.	TRBV6-5	TRBJ1-3
CASDGDTQYF	TGTGCCAGCGATGGGGATACGCAGTATTTT	.	.	TRBV25-1	TRBJ2-3
CASSVTGHTDTQYF	TGTGCCAGCAGCGTAACCGGCCACACAGATACGCAGTATTTT	.	.	TRBV9	TRBJ2-3
CASSREYKTYQETQYF	TGTGCCAGCAGTCGGGAATACAAGACGTACCAAGAGACCCAGTACTTC	once	.	TRBV14	TRBJ2-5
CASSLTTPFYEQYF	TGCGCCAGCAGCTTGACGACACCGTTCTACGAGCAGTACTTC	.	.	TRBV5-1	TRBJ2-7
CAWSVGYGFNSPLHF	TGTGCCTGGAGTGTAGGCTACGGGTTCAATTCACCCCTCCACTTT	.	.	TRBV30	TRBJ1-6
CASSLVTRLNTEAFF	TGTGCCAGCAGCTTAGTTACCCGCTTGAACACTGAAGCTTTCTTT	.	.	TRBV7-9	TRBJ1-1
CASAQGTGGTNEKLFF	TGCGCCAGCGCCCAGGGCACTGGGGGAACTAATGAAAAACTGTTTTTT	.	.	TRBV10-2	TRBJ1-4
CSVRGLDSESYEQYF	TGCAGCGTGAGAGGCTTGGACAGTGAATCCTACGAGCAGTACTTC	.	.	TRBV29-1	TRBJ2-7
CASSFGGQGAEAFF	TGTGCCAGCAGTTTCGGGGGACAGGGGGCTGAAGCTTTCTTT	.	TRBD1	TRBV27	TRBJ1-1
CASSDVGFSYNEQFF	TGTGCCAGCAGTGACGTCGGATTCTCCTACAATGAGCAGTTCTTC	.	.	TRBV2	TRBJ2-1
CASSLYMAEPYNSPLHF	TGTGCCAGCAGTTTATATATGGCGGAGCCCTATAATTCACCCCTCCACTTT	.	.	TRBV27	TRBJ1-6
CASSVGDPSLNTEAFF	TGCGCCAGCAGCGTTGGGGACCCTTCCCTCAACACTGAAGCTTTCTTT	.	.	TRBV5-1	TRBJ1-1